The 20 T cell receptor beta chains given below trace back to one sample, sequenced in a study of blood T cell repertoires in COVID-19. Method: immunoSEQ multiplex PCR; TCRdb's copy keeps in-frame clones and lacks some. The top ten clones hold about 7.4% of a sample with around 100,000 clones, about 90% of them seen once. Sequencing was performed on peripheral blood. The receptors derive from a man aged 25 to 40 in a cohort sampled during active COVID-19.

The rearrangement joins TRBV18 to TRBJ2-7; 9 bases fit TRBD1. The CDR3 sequence is 16 residues long. The V gene's germline CDR1 is KGHSH and CDR2 LQKENI. The V segment lost 3 bases and the J segment 1 base; nucleotides outside the gene matches: 7. This CDR3 reads CASSPSRDRASYEQYF. CDR3 nucleotide sequence: TGTGCCAGCTCACCTTCCCGGGACAGGGCTTCCTACGAGCAGTACTTC.

J is TRBJ2-3 and V is TRBV2; a weak D match, TRBD2 (6 bases). The V gene lost 3 bases and the J gene lost 4 bases, with 14 bases spanning the gap. This CDR3 has 15 amino acids. Germline V gives CDR1 SNHLY, CDR2 FYNNEI. CDR3 residues: CASSDGQPGADTQYF. The CDR3 DNA reads as TGTGCCAGCAGTGATGGGCAACCGGGGGCAGATACGCAGTATTTT.

The chain recombines TRBV7-2 with TRBJ2-3; D unclear. The CDR3 consists of 16 residues. V was cut by 2 bases and J by 2 bases, with 14 bases left in between. CDR1 is SGHTA and CDR2 is FQGNSA in the germline V gene. The CDR3 loop is CASSLYGSLLTDTQYF. In DNA, the CDR3 is TGTGCCAGCAGCTTATATGGCAGTCTTCTCACAGATACGCAGTATTTT.

The chain has TRBV27 and TRBJ2-7, with TRBD1 matching over 9 bases. CDR1 is MNHEY and CDR2 is SMNVEV in the germline V gene (reference sequence). The CDR3 runs to 16 residues. J was trimmed by 7 bases and V by 4 bases; bases with no gene match: 14. The CDR3 DNA is TGTGCCAGCAGTTCCCGGGACAGGGTAGTCGCGTGGGAGCAGTACTTC. Translation: CASSSRDRVVAWEQYF.

CDR3 residues: CASSFSRASSNTEAFF. Written as DNA, the CDR3 is TGCGCCAGCAGCTTTTCCAGGGCGTCGTCGAACACTGAAGCTTTCTTT. This chain joins TRBV5-1 and TRBJ1-1; tentative D call: TRBD1 (5 bases). The CDR3 contains 16 residues. Germline CDR1 and CDR2: SGHRS and YFSETQ. Trimming stripped 2 bases from V and 1 base from J, with 15 bases between.

The J gene is TRBJ2-6, the V gene TRBV5-4; TRBD2 is a possible D gene (6 bases). CDR3 length: 16 residues. CDR1 and CDR2 from the germline V gene are SGHNT and YYREEE (reference sequence). The germline V and J ends were trimmed by 4 bases and 0 bases, with 11 bases remaining between them. The CDR3 nucleotides are TGTGCCAGCAGCCCCGGGGGTTCCTCTGGGGCCAACGTCCTGACTTTC. This gives the protein CASSPGGSSGANVLTF.

This chain joins TRBV20-1 and TRBJ2-7; 7 bases map to TRBD2. CDR1 and CDR2 from the germline V gene are DFQATT and SNEGSKA (reference sequence). V gave up 3 bases and J gave up 4 bases; unmatched junction bases: 15. This CDR3 spans 16 amino acids. This chain's CDR3 is CSASSKAGTAAYEQYF. The CDR3 DNA is TGCAGTGCTAGTTCGAAAGCGGGGACGGCCGCATACGAGCAGTACTTC.

The V and J genes are TRBV10-3 and TRBJ2-7; TRBD1 might be the D (5 bases). Looked up from germline, CDR1 is ENHRY and CDR2 is SYGVKD. The V and J ends lost 8 bases and 4 bases respectively, with 12 bases between them. The CDR3 is 12 residues long. CDR3 in amino acids: CAIGQGTYEQYF. The CDR3 DNA is TGTGCCATCGGACAAGGAACTTACGAGCAGTACTTC.

V and J are TRBV6-5 and TRBJ1-1; D perhaps matches TRBD1 (5 bases). Germline V CDR1 and CDR2: MNHEY, SVGAGI. This CDR3 comprises 14 residues. Trimming took 6 bases from V and 1 from J, leaving 12 bases between them. CDR3 DNA: TGTGCCAGCAGGGCGGGGGTTTGGAACACTGAAGCTTTCTTT. Translated: CASRAGVWNTEAFF.

The V and J genes are TRBV28 and TRBJ2-7; 7 nucleotides align to TRBD2. The CDR3 contains 15 residues. The junction had 13 bases not matched to a gene; V was cut back by 6 bases and J by 5 bases. Germline CDR1 reads MDHEN; CDR2 reads SYDVKM. The CDR3 loop is CASSNTPGGKNEQYF. Written as DNA, the CDR3 is TGTGCCAGCAGCAACACCCCGGGAGGCAAGAACGAGCAGTACTTC.

The V call is TRBV19, the J call TRBJ2-7; the match to TRBD1 covers 12 bases. With 4 bases clipped from V and 0 bases from J, the junction kept 10 bases outside the gene matches. CDR3 length: 18 residues. Germline V gene sequence: CDR1 LNHDA, CDR2 SQIVND (reference sequence). CDR3 coding DNA: TGTGCCAGTAGTAAGGGACAGGGGGCGCTTGGGGTCTCCTACGAGCAGTACTTC. Amino acid sequence: CASSKGQGALGVSYEQYF.

This clone came up a few times. V gene TRBV7-9 combines with J gene TRBJ2-3; 11 bases are shared with TRBD1. This CDR3 region has 16 residues. Trimming took 1 base from V and 4 from J; bases not matched to a gene: 4. Looked up from germline, CDR1 is SEHNR and CDR2 is FQNEAQ (reference sequence). CDR3 region: CASSLGGQGVADTQYF. CDR3 coding DNA: TGTGCCAGCAGCTTAGGGGGACAGGGGGTGGCAGATACGCAGTATTTT.

This chain connects TRBV5-1 to TRBJ1-4; D unclear. From germline, CDR1 is SGHRS and CDR2 YFSETQ. The CDR3 has 13 residues. V lost 4 bases and J lost 4, with 8 bases in between. This chain's CDR3 is CASSPGVNEKLFF. The CDR3 nucleotides are TGCGCCAGCAGCCCCGGAGTTAATGAAAAACTGTTTTTT.

Worth noting for this clone: Other nucleotide sequences from this sample produce the same CDR3. The chain joins TRBV3-1 (or the pseudogene TRBV3-2) to TRBJ2-7; TRBD1 matches at 7 bases. CDR3 length equals 14 residues. Germline V lookup: CDR1 LGHDT, CDR2 YNNKEL (reference sequence). The J segment lost 2 bases and the V segment lost 3 bases, leaving 4 bases of the junction unmatched. CDR3 DNA sequence: TGTGCCAGCAGCCAGGGAGACAGGGCCTACGAGCAGTACTTC. Translated: CASSQGDRAYEQYF.

This chain connects TRBV3-1 (or the pseudogene TRBV3-2) to TRBJ2-5; 9 nucleotides match TRBD1. The CDR3 contains 16 residues. Germline lookup yields CDR1 LGHDT and CDR2 YNNKEL (reference sequence). J gave up 7 bases and V 1 base, and 10 bases lay outside the gene matches. CDR3 in DNA: TGTGCCAGCAGCCAAGCGGACAGGGGAAGTATGGGGACCCAGTACTTC. Its protein is CASSQADRGSMGTQYF.

J is TRBJ1-5 and V is TRBV30; no clear D gene. Trimming pared 1 base from V and 3 bases from J, leaving 10 bases between. This CDR3 is 14 amino acids long. CDR1 and CDR2 from the germline V gene are GTSNPN and SVGIG (reference sequence). The CDR3 sequence: CAWSEGRLNQPQHF. Here the CDR3 DNA reads TGTGCCTGGAGTGAAGGCAGACTCAATCAGCCCCAGCATTTT.

The chain recombines TRBV2 with TRBJ2-4; maybe TRBD1 (6 bases). Looked up from germline, CDR1 is SNHLY and CDR2 is FYNNEI. V dropped 6 bases and J dropped 3 bases, with 15 bases sitting between them. The CDR3 loop spans 15 amino acids. In DNA form, the CDR3 reads TGTGCCAGCAGCTTAGACAGGCCAAGCAAAAACATTCAGTACTTC. This codes for CASSLDRPSKNIQYF.

The chain is built from TRBV19 and TRBJ2-7; D is perhaps TRBD1 (6 bases). This CDR3 spans 15 amino acids. Germline lookup yields CDR1 LNHDA and CDR2 SQIVND (reference sequence). The V end lost 3 bases, the J end lost 2 bases, and 14 bases lay between the germline ends. The CDR3: CASSIRGGLTYEQYF. The CDR3 nucleotides are TGTGCCAGTAGTATCCGAGGGGGTTTGACCTACGAGCAGTACTTC. The whole variable domain, filled in from reference TRBV19 and TRBJ2-7, reads DGGITQSPKYLFRKEGQNVTLSCEQNLNHDAMYWYRQDPGQGLRLIYYSQIVNDFQKGDIAEGYSVSREKKESFPLTVTSAQKNPTAFYLCASSIRGGLTYEQYFGPGTRLTVT.

This clone was seen once. This chain links TRBV5-1 with TRBJ2-1, with 8 bases matching TRBD1. Germline V gene lookup returns CDR1 SGHRS and CDR2 YFSETQ. V trimming: 4 bases; J trimming: 6 bases; junction bases outside the gene matches: 12. The CDR3 runs 16 residues. CDR3 region: CASSGGQGSNLNEQFF. CDR3 coding DNA: TGCGCCAGCAGCGGCGGACAGGGATCGAACCTCAATGAGCAGTTCTTC.

The chain carries TRBV19 and TRBJ2-1; 7 bases map to TRBD1. Germline loops: CDR1 LNHDA, CDR2 SQIVND (reference sequence). Germline trimming cut 4 bases from V and 2 bases from J; bases unmatched to any gene: 5. The CDR3 covers 15 residues. Here the CDR3 reads CASSTGQATYNEQFF. The CDR3 bases are TGTGCCAGTAGTACTGGACAGGCCACCTACAATGAGCAGTTCTTC.